This T cell receptor beta chain was found in a study of HIV-infected patients and healthy controls. The CDR3 is 14 amino acids. Trimming pared 3 bases from V and 0 bases from J, leaving 8 bases between. cDNA was made from 400 to 500 ng RNA using alpha and beta constant primers. Alpha and beta chain libraries were made separately by chain-specific third strand synthesis with multiplexing indices. From the 5' RACE reads, TCRdb called clonotypes with MiXCR, one entry per CDR3 protein. The data show roughly 6,700 distinct CDR3 sequences, 6.5% to 7.5% seen once. By proportion, this clonotype is medium-sized (0.01 to 0.1%). Antiretroviral therapy had run roughly three months, about 14 weeks, before follow-up blood collection. All unsorted peripheral T cells were captured because whole blood was used without fractionation.

The gene calls are TRBV12-3 or TRBV12-4 and TRBJ2-5, with D unclear. The receptor was derived from an adult with HIV infection. Material: blood, obtained during antiretroviral therapy. DNA for the CDR3: TGTGCCAGCAGTTTCGCAACAGACCAAGAGACCCAGTACTTC. Its protein product is CASSFATDQETQYF.